A single T cell receptor beta chain is shown here with its context. Assay: immunoSEQ multiplex PCR; the TCRdb copy retains only in-frame clones and omits some. In the table there are around 250,000 clones, around 88% of which are singletons. The sample is drawn from a study of blood T cell repertoires in COVID-19. Recruits, aged roughly 18 to 95 years, lived in 24 US areas. Germline CDR1 reads MGHDK; CDR2 reads SYGVNS. The CDR3 sequence is 16 residues long. With V trimmed by 1 base and J by 2 bases, 5 bases remained unmatched. The clonotype was recovered from a woman aged 40 to 55 with acute COVID-19. Sequencing was performed on PBMCs or T cells enriched from blood (not recorded which). The V call is TRBV25-1, the J call TRBJ2-5, with 9 bases aligning to TRBD1. The CDR3 region has the DNA TGTGCCAGCAGTGAATGGTGGGACAGGGAACAAGAGACCCAGTACTTC. Its protein product is CASSEWWDREQETQYF.